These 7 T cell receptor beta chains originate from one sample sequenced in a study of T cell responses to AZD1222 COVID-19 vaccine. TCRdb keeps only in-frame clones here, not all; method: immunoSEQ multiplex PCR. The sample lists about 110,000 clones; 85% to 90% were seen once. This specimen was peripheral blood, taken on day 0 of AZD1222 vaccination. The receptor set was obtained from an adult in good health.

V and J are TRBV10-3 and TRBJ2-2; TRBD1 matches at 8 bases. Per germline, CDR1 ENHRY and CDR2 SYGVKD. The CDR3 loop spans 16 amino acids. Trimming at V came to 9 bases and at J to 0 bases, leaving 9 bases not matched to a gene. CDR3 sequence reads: CAIYMGTGPNTGELFF. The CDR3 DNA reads TGTGCCATTTATATGGGGACAGGACCGAACACCGGGGAGCTGTTTTTT.

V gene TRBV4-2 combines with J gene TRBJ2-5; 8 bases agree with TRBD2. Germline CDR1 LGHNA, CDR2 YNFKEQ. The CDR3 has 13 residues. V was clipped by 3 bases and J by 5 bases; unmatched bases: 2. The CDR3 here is CASSQTSAETQYF. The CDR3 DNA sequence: TGTGCCAGCAGCCAGACTAGCGCCGAGACCCAGTACTTC.

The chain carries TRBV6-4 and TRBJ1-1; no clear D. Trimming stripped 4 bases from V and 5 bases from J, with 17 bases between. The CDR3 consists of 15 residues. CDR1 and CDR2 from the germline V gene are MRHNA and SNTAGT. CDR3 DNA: TGTGCCAGCAGTGTAGTCGCGGGTGATGGTACTGAAGCTTTCTTT. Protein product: CASSVVAGDGTEAFF.

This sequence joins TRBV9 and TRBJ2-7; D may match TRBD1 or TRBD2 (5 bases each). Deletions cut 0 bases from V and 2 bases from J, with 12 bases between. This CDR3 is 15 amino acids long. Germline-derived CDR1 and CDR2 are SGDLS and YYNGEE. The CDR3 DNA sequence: TGTGCCAGCAGCGTAGAGGGGACGGTAACCTACGAGCAGTACTTC. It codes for CASSVEGTVTYEQYF.

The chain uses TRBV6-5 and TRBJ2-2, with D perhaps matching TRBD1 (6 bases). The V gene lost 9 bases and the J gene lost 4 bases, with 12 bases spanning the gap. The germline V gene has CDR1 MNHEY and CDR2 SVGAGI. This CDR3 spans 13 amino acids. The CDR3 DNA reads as TGTGCCAGTCACAAGGGGGTCACCGGGGAGCTGTTTTTT. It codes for CASHKGVTGELFF.

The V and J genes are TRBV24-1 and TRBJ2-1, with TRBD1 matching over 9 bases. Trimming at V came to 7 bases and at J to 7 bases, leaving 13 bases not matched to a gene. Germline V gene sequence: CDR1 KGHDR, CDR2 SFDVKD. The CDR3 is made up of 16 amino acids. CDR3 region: CATSQGGTGFRNEQFF. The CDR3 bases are TGTGCCACCAGCCAAGGCGGGACAGGGTTTAGGAATGAGCAGTTCTTC.

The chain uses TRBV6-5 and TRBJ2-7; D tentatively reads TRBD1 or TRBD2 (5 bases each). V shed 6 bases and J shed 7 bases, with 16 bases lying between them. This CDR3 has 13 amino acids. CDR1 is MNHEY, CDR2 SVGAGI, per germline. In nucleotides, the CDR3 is TGTGCCAGCAGCCGACAGATCGGGGATGAGCAGTACTTC. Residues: CASSRQIGDEQYF.